This TCR beta chain was observed in a study of blood T cell repertoires in COVID-19. Repertoires were generated with immunoSEQ multiplex PCR, while TCRdb's copy carries only in-frame clones and drops some. The table includes 200,000 to 250,000 clones, 82% detected once. The clonotype comes from a woman in her 70s with COVID-19, enrolled during active disease. The sample consisted of peripheral blood.

CDR3 DNA: TGTGCCAGCAAGACAGCGGGCACTAGGTATGGCTACACCTTC. Translated, it gives CASKTAGTRYGYTF. The V call is TRBV28, the J call TRBJ1-2, with D perhaps TRBD1 (5 bases). This CDR3 region has 14 residues. Trimming took off 7 bases at V and 5 bases at J, with 17 bases between the two ends. Germline assignment: CDR1 MDHEN and CDR2 SYDVKM.